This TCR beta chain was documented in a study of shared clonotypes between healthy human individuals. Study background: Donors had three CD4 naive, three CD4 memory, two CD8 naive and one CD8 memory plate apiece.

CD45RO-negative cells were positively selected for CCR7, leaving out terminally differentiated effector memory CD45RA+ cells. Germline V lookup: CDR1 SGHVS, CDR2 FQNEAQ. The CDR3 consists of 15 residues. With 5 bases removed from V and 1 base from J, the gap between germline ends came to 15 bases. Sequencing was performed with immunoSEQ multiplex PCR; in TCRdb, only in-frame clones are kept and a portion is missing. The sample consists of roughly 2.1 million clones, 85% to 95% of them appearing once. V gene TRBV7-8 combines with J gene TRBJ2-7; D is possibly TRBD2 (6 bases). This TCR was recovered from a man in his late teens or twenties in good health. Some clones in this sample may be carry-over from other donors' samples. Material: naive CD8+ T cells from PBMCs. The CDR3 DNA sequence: TGTGCCAGCAGCCTCACAGCGGGCAGGTCCTACGAGCAGTACTTC. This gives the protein CASSLTAGRSYEQYF.